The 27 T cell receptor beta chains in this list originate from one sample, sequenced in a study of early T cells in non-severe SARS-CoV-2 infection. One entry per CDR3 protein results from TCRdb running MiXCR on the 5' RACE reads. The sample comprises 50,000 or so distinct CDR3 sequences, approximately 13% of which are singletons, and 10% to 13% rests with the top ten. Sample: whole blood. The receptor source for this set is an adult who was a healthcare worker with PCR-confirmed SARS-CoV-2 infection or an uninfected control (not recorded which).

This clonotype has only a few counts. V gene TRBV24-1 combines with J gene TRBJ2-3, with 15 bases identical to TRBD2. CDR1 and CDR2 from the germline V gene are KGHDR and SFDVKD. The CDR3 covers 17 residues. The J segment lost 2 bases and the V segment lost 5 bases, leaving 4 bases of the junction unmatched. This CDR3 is CATSARTSGRDTDTQYF. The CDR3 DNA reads TGTGCCACCAGTGCCCGGACTAGCGGGAGGGACACAGATACGCAGTATTTT.

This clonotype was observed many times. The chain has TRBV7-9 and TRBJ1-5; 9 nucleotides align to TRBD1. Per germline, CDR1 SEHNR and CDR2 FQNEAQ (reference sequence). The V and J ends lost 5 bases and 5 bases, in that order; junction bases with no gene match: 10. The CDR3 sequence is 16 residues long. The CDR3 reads CASSLSGTGTHQPQHF. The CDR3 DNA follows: TGTGCCAGCAGCCTTAGTGGGACAGGGACTCATCAGCCCCAGCATTTT.

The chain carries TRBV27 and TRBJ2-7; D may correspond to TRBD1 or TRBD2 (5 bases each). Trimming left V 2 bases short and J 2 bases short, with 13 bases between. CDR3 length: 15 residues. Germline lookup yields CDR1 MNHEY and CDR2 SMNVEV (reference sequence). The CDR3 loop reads CASSLGTLVPYEQYF. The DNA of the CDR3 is TGTGCCAGCAGTTTAGGGACGTTGGTACCCTACGAGCAGTACTTC.

This chain's CDR3 is CASSPQGQGAVGNYNEQFF. CDR3 DNA sequence: TGCGCCAGCAGCCCACAGGGACAGGGGGCCGTAGGAAATTACAATGAGCAGTTCTTC. The chain employs TRBV5-1 and TRBJ2-1; 12 positions match TRBD1. The CDR3 extends over 19 amino acids. V trimming: 4 bases; J trimming: 4 bases; junction bases outside the gene matches: 15. Looked up from germline, CDR1 is SGHRS and CDR2 is YFSETQ. Together with reference TRBV5-1 and TRBJ2-1, the CDR3 gives the full variable domain: KAGVTQTPRYLIKTRGQQVTLSCSPISGHRSVSWYQQTPGQGLQFLFEYFSETQRNKGNFPGRFSGRQFSNSRSEMNVSTLELGDSALYLCASSPQGQGAVGNYNEQFFGPGTRLTVL.

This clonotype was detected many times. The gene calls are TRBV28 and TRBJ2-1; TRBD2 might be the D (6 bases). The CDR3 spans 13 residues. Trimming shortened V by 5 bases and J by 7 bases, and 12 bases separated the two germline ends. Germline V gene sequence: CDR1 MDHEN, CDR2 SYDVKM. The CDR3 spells CASSPAGLNEQFF. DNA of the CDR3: TGTGCCAGCAGTCCAGCGGGTCTAAATGAGCAGTTCTTC.

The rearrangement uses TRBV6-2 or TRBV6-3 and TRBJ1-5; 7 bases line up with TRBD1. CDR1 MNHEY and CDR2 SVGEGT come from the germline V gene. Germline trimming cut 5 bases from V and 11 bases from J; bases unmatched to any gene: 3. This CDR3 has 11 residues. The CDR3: CASSARGSQHF. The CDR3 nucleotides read TGTGCCAGCAGTGCCAGGGGGTCCCAGCATTTT.

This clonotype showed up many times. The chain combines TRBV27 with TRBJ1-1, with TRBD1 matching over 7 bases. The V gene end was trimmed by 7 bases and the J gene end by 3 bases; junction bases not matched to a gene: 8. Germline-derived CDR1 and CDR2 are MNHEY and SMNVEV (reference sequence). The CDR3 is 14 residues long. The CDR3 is CASKPQGRHTEAFF. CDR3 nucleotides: TGTGCCAGCAAGCCACAGGGGCGGCACACTGAAGCTTTCTTT.

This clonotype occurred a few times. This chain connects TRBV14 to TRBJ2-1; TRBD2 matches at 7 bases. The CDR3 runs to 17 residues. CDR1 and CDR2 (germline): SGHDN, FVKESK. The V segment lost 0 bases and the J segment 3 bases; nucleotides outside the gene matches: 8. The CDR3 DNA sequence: TGTGCCAGCAGCCAAGACGTGGGGCGGGGGAGCTACAATGAGCAGTTCTTC. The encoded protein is CASSQDVGRGSYNEQFF. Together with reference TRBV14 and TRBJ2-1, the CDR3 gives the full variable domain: EAGVTQFPSHSVIEKGQTVTLRCDPISGHDNLYWYRRVMGKEIKFLLHFVKESKQDESGMPNNRFLAERTGGTYSTLKVQPAELEDSGVYFCASSQDVGRGSYNEQFFGPGTRLTVL.

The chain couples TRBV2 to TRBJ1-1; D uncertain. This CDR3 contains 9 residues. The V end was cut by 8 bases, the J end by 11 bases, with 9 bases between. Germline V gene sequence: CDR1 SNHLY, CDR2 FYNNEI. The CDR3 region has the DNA TGTGCCAGCGGAGTGTTGGCTTTCTTT. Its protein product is CASGVLAFF.

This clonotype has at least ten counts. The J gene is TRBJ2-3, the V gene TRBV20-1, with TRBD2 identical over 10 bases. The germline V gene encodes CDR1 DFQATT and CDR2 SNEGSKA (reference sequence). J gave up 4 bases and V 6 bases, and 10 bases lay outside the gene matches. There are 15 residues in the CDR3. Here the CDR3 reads CSAKEAGGPADTQYF. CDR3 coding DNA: TGCAGTGCCAAGGAAGCGGGGGGGCCCGCAGATACGCAGTATTTT.

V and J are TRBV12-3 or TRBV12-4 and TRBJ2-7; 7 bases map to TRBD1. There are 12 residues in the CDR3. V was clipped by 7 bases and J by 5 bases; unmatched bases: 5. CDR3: CASTGDSHEQYF. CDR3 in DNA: TGTGCCAGCACCGGGGACAGCCACGAGCAGTACTTC.

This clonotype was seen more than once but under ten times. Written as DNA, the CDR3 is TGCAGTGCTATCGGGGGGAGCAATCAGCCCCAGCATTTT. Protein sequence: CSAIGGSNQPQHF. V usage is TRBV20-1 and J usage is TRBJ1-5, with D possibly matching TRBD1 (5 bases). V lost 4 bases and J lost 1, with 8 bases in between. The CDR3 is made up of 13 amino acids. The germline gives CDR1 DFQATT, CDR2 SNEGSKA (reference sequence).

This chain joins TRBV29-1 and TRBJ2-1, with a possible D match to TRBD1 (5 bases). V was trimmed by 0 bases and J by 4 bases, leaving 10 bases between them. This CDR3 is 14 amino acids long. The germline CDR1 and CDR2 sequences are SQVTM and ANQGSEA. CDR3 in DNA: TGCAGCGTTGAAGACTCTAGACAGTACAATGAGCAGTTCTTC. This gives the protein CSVEDSRQYNEQFF.

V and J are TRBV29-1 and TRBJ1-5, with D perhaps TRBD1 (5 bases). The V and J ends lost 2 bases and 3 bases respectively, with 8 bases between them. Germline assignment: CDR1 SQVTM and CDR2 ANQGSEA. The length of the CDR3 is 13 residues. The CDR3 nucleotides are TGCAGCGTTGAAACAGGAATCAATCAGCCCCAGCATTTT. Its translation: CSVETGINQPQHF.

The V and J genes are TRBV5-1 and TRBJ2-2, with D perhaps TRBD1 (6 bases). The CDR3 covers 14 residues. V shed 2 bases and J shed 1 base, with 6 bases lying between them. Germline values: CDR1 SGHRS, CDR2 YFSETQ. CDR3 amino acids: CASSLQGNTGELFF. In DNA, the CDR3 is TGCGCCAGCAGCTTACAGGGGAACACCGGGGAGCTGTTTTTT.

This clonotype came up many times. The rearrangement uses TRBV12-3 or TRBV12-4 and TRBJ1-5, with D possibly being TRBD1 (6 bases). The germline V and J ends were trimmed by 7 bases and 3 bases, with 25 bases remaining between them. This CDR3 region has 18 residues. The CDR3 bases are TGTGCCAGCACCACTAAACGTTTAGGGGGGGATTTCAATCAGCCCCAGCATTTT. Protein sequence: CASTTKRLGGDFNQPQHF.

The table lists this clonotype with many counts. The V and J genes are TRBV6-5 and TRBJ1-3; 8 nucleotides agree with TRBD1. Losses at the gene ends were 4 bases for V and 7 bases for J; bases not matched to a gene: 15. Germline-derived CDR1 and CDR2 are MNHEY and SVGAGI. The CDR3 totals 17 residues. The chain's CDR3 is CASSLQHGQGSWNTIYF. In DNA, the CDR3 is TGTGCCAGCAGTTTGCAGCATGGACAGGGTAGTTGGAACACCATATATTTT.

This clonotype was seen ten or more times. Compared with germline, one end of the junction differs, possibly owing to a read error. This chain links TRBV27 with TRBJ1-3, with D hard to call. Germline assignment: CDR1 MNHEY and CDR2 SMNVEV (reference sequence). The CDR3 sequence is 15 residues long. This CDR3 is CASRSGGYSENTIYF. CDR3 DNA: TGTGCCAGCAGATCAGGTGGATACTCTGAAAACACCATATATTTT.

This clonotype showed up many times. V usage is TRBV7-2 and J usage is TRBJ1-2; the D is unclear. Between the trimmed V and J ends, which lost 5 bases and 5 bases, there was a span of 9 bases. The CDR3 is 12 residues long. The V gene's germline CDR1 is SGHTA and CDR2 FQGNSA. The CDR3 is CASSVEKYGYTF. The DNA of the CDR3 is TGTGCCAGCAGCGTCGAAAAGTATGGCTACACCTTC.

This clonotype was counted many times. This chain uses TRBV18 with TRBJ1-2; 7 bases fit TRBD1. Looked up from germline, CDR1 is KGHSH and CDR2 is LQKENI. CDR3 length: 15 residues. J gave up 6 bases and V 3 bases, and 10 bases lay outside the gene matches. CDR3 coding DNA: TGTGCCAGCTCACCTGGGGCAGGGGGTGATCATGGCTACACCTTC. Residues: CASSPGAGGDHGYTF.

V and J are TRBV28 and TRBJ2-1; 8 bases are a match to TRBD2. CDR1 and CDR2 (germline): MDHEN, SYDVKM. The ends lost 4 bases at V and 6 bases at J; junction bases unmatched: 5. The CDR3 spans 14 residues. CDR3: CASSYSGTGNEQFF. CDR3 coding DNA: TGTGCCAGCAGTTATAGCGGGACGGGCAATGAGCAGTTCTTC.

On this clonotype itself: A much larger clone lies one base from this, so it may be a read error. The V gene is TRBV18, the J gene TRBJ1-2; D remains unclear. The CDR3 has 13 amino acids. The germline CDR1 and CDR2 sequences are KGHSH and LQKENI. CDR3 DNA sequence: TGTGCCAGCTCACTAAGAGTAGGCTATAGCTACACCTTC. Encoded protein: CASSLRVGYSYTF.

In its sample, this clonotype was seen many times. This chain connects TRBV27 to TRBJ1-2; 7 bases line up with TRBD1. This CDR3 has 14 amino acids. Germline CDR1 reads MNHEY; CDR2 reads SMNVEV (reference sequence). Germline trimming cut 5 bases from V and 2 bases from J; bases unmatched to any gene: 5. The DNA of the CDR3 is TGTGCCAGCAGTCCGTTGGGACAGAACTATGGCTACACCTTC. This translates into CASSPLGQNYGYTF.

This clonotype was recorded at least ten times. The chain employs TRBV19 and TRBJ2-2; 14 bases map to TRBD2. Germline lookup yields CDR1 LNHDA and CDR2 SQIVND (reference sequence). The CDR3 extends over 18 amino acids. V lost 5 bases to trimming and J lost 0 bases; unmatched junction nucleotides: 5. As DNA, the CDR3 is TGTGCCAGTAGTTTCCGACTAGCGGGGGGGCCGAACACCGGGGAGCTGTTTTTT. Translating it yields CASSFRLAGGPNTGELFF.

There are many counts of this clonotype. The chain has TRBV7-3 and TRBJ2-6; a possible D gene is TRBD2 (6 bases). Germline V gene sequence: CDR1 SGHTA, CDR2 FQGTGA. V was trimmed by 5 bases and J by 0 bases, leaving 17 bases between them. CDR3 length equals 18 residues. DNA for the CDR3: TGTGCCAGCAGCCGTACCGGGACTCCTATCTCTGGGGCCAACGTCCTGACTTTC. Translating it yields CASSRTGTPISGANVLTF.

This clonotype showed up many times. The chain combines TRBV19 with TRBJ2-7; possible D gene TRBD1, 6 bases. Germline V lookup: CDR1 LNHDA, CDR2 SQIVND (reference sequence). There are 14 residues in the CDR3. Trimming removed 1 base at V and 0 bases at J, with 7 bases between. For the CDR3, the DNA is TGTGCCAGTAGTATAGGACAGGCCTCCTACGAGCAGTACTTC. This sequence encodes CASSIGQASYEQYF.

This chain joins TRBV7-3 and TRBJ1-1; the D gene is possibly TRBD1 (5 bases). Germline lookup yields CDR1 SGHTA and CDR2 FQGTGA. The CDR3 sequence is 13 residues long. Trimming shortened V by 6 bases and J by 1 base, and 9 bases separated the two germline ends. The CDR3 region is CASRGVENTEAFF. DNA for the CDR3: TGTGCCAGCAGAGGGGTCGAGAACACTGAAGCTTTCTTT.